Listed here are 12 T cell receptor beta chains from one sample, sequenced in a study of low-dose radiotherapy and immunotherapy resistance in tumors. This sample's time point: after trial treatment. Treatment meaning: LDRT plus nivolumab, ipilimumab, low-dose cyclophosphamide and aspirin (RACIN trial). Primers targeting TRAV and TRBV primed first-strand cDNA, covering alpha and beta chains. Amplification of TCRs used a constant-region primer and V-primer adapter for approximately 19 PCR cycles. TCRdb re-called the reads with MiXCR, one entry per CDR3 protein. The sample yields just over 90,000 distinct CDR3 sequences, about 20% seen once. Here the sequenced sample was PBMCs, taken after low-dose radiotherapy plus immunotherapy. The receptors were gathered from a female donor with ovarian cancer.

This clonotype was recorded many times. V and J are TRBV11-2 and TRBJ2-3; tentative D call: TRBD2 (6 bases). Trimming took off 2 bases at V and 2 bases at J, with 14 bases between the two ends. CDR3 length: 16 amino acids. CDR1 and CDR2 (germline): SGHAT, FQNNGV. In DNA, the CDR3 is TGTGCCAGCAGCTTACCGGATAGCGGAACCACAGATACGCAGTATTTT. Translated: CASSLPDSGTTDTQYF.

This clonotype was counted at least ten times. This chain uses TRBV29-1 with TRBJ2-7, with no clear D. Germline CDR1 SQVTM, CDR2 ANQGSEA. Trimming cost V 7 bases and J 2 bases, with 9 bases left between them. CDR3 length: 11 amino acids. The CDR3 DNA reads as TGCAGCGCTGGGTCTACCTACGAGCAGTACTTC. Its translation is CSAGSTYEQYF.

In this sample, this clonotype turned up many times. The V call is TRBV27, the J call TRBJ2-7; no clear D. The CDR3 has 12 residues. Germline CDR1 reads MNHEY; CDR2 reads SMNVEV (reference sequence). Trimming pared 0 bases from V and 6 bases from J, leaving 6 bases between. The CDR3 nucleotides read TGTGCCAGCAGTTTATCGATACCCGAGCAGTACTTC. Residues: CASSLSIPEQYF.

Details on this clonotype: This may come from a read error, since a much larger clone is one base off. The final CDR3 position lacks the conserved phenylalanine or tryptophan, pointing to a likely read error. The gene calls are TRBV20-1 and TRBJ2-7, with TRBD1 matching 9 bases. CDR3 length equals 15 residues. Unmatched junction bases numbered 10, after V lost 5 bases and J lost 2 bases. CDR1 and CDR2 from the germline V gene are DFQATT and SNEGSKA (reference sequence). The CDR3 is CSAYDPGQGPYEQYL. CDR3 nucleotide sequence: TGCAGTGCTTACGACCCGGGACAGGGTCCCTACGAGCAGTACTTA.

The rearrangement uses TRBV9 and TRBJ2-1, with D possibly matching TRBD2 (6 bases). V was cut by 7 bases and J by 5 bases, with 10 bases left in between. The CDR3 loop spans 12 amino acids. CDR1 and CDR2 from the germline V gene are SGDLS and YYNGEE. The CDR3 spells CASGRLHNEQFF. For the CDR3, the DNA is TGTGCCAGCGGGAGGCTCCACAATGAGCAGTTCTTC.

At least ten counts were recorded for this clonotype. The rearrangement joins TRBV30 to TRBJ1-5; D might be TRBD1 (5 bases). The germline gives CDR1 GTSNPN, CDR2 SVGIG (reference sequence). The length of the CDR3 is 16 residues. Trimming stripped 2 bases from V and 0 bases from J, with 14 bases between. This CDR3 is CAWSNGASYSNQPQHF. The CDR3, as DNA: TGTGCCTGGAGTAATGGGGCGAGTTATAGCAATCAGCCCCAGCATTTT.

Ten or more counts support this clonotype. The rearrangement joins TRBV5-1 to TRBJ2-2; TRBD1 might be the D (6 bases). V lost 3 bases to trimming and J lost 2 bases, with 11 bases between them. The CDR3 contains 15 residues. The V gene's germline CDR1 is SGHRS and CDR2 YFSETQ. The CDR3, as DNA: TGCGCCAGCAGCTCGACAGGCCCAAACACCGGGGAGCTGTTTTTT. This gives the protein CASSSTGPNTGELFF.

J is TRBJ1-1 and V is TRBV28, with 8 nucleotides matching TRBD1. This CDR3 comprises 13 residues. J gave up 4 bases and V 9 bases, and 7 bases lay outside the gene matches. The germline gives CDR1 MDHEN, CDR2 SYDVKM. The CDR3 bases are TGTGCCAGTCTGGACAGGGTGGTCACTGAAGCTTTCTTT. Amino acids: CASLDRVVTEAFF. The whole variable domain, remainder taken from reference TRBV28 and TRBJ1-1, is DVKVTQSSRYLVKRTGEKVFLECVQDMDHENMFWYRQDPGLGLRLIYFSYDVKMKEKGDIPEGYSVSREKKERFSLILESASTNQTSMYLCASLDRVVTEAFFGQGTRLTVV.

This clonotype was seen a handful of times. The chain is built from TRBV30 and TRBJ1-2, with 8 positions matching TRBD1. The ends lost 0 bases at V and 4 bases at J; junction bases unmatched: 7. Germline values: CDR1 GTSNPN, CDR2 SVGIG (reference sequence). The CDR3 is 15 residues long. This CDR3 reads CAWSVTDRGSYGYTF. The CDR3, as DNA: TGTGCCTGGAGTGTGACAGACAGGGGTAGCTATGGCTACACCTTC.

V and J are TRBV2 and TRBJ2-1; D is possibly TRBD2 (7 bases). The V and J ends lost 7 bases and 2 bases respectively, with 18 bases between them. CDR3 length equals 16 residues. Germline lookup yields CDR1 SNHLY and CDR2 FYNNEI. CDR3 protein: CASNREGGAAYNEQFF. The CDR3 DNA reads TGTGCCAGCAATAGGGAGGGGGGGGCGGCCTACAATGAGCAGTTCTTC. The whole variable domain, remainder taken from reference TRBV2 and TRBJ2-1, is EPEVTQTPSHQVTQMGQEVILRCVPISNHLYFYWYRQILGQKVEFLVSFYNNEISEKSEIFDDQFSVERPDGSNFTLKIRSTKLEDSAMYFCASNREGGAAYNEQFFGPGTRLTVL.

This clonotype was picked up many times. CDR3 nucleotide sequence: TGTGCCAGCAGTGATTACCGGTCACCCCTCCACTTT. The encoded protein is CASSDYRSPLHF. V usage is TRBV6-1 and J usage is TRBJ1-6; D remains unclear. The CDR3 covers 12 residues. Per the germline V gene, CDR1 is MNHNS and CDR2 is SASEGT. The V gene lost 3 bases and the J gene lost 10 bases, with 7 bases spanning the gap.

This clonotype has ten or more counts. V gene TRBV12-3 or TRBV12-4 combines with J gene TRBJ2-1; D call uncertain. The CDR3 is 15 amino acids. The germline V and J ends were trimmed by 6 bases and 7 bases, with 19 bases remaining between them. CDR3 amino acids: CASSLGKSIGNEQFF. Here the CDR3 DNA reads TGTGCCAGCAGCCTCGGAAAAAGCATCGGGAATGAGCAGTTCTTC.